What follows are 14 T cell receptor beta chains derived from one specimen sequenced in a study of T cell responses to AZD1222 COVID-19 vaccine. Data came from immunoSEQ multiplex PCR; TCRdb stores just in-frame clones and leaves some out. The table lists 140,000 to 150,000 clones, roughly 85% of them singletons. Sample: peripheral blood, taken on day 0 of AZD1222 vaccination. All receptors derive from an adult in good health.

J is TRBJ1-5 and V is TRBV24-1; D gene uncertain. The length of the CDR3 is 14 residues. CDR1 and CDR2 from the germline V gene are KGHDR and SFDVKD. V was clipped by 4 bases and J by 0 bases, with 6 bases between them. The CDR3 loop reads CATSEPYSNQPQHF. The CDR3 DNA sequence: TGTGCCACCAGTGAGCCATATAGCAATCAGCCCCAGCATTTT.

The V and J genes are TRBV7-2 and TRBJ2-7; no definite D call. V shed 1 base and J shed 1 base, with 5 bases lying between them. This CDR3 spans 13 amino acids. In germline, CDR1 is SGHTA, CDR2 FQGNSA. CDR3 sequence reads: CASSLGWSYEQYF. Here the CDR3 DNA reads TGTGCCAGCAGCTTAGGCTGGTCCTACGAGCAGTACTTC.

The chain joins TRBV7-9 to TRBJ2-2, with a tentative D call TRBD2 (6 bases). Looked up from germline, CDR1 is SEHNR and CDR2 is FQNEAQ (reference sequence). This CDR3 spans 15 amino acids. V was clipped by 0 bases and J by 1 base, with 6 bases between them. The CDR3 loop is CASSLAEGNTGELFF. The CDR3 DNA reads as TGTGCCAGCAGCTTAGCGGAGGGGAACACCGGGGAGCTGTTTTTT.

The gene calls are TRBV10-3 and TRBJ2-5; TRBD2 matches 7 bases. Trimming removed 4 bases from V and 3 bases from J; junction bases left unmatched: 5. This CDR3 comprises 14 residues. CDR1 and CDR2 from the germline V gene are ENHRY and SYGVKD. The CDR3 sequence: CAISGTSLEETQYF. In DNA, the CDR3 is TGTGCCATCAGTGGGACTAGTCTTGAAGAGACCCAGTACTTC.

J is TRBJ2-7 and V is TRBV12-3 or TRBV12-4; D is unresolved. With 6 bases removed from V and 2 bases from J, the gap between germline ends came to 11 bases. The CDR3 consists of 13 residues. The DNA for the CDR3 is TGTGCCAGCAGATTCGCCGACCCCTACGAGCAGTACTTC. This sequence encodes CASRFADPYEQYF.

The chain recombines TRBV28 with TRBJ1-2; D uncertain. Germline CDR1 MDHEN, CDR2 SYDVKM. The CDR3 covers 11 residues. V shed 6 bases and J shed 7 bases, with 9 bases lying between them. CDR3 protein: CASSPAGGYTF. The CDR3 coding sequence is TGTGCCAGCAGCCCGGCAGGTGGCTACACCTTC.

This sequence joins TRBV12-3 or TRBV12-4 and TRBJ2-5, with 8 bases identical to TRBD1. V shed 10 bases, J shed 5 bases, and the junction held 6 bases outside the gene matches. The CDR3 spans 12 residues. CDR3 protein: CATRTGQETQYF. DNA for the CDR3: TGTGCCACCCGGACAGGGCAGGAGACCCAGTACTTC.

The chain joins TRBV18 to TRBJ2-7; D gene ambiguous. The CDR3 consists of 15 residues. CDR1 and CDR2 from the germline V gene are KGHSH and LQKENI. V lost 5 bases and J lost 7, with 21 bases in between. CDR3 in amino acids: CASSTTWSGLEEQYF. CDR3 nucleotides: TGTGCCAGCTCAACAACTTGGAGTGGGCTAGAGGAGCAGTACTTC.

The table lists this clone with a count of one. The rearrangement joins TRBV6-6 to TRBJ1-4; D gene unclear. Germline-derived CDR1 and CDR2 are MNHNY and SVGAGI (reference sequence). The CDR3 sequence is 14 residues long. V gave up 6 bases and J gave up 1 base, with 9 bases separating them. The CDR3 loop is CASRDLKTNEKLFF. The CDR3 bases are TGTGCCAGCAGAGACTTAAAAACTAATGAAAAACTGTTTTTT.

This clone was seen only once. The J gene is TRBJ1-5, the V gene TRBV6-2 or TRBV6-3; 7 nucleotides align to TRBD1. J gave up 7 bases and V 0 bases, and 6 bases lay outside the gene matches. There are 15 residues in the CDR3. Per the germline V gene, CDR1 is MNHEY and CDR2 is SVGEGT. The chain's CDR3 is CASSYSGEGAQPQHF. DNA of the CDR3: TGTGCCAGCAGTTACTCCGGTGAGGGGGCACAGCCCCAGCATTTT.

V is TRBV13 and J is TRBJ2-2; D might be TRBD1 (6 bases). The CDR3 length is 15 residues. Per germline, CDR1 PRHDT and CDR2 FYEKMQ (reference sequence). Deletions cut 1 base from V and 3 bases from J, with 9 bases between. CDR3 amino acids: CASSLAGAHTGELFF. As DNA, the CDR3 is TGTGCCAGCAGCTTAGCAGGGGCCCACACCGGGGAGCTGTTTTTT.

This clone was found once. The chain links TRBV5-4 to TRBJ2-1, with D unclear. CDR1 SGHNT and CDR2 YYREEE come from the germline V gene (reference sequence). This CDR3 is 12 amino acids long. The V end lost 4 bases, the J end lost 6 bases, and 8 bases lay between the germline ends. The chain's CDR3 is CASSPKGNEQFF. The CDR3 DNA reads TGTGCCAGCAGCCCGAAGGGCAATGAGCAGTTCTTC. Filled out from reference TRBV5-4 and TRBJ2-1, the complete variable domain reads ETGVTQSPTHLIKTRGQQVTLRCSSQSGHNTVSWYQQALGQGPQFIFQYYREEENGRGNFPPRFSGLQFPNYSSELNVNALELDDSALYLCASSPKGNEQFFGPGTRLTVL.

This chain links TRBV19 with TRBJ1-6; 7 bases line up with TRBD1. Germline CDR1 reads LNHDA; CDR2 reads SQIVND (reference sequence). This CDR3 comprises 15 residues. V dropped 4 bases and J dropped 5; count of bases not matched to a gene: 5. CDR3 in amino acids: CASSTTGVDNSPLHF. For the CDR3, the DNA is TGTGCCAGTAGTACCACAGGGGTAGATAATTCACCCCTCCACTTT.

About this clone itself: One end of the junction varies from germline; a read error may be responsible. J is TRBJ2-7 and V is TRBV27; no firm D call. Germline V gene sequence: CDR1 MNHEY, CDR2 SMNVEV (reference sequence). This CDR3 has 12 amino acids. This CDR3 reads CASSSPGGPDHF. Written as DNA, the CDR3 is TGTGCCAGCAGTTCCCCCGGTGGGCCCGACCACTTC.